The entry below gives a single TCR beta chain sequence along with its context. These data come from a study of blood T cell repertoires in COVID-19. On the study more broadly: COVID-19 samples, acute and convalescent, were from the United States, Italy and Spain. T cells, B-cell-depleted T cells, or PBMCs provided the cDNA or gDNA that served as material.

Authors' methods: Estimation of nucleated cell counts was performed using reference gene primer amplification. The repertoire was sequenced with immunoSEQ multiplex PCR; TCRdb's copy has only in-frame clones and lacks some. V and J calls and clone size come straight from that table; D and trimming were deduced from the DNA. The sample has a few hundred thousand clones; around 82% are singletons. The clonotype comes from a woman younger than 30 with acute or convalescent COVID-19. Sequenced input: peripheral blood.

CDR3 DNA: TGTGCCAGCAGTTTCATCGATACGCAGTATTTT. Its protein product is CASSFIDTQYF. This chain links TRBV12-3 or TRBV12-4 with TRBJ2-3; D is uncertain. Trimming removed 3 bases at V and 6 bases at J, with 4 bases between. The CDR3 loop spans 11 amino acids.